The sequence of this T cell receptor (beta chain) was determined in a study of control samples from healthy donors and cancer patients. TCRdb keeps only in-frame clones here, not all; method: immunoSEQ multiplex PCR. The sample yields roughly 76,000 clones, 80% to 95% seen once. Trimming removed 4 bases from V and 9 bases from J; junction bases left unmatched: 9. The length of the CDR3 is 15 residues. Per the germline V gene, CDR1 is SEHNR and CDR2 is FQNEAQ (reference sequence). The sample consisted of PBMCs. This TCR derives from a woman between 40 and 50 years old with lung cancer. The rearrangement uses TRBV7-9 and TRBJ1-6; 7 bases agree with TRBD1. For the CDR3, the DNA is TGTGCCAGCAGCTCGCCCGGACAGGCGGGTTCACCCCTCCACTTT. Amino acid sequence: CASSSPGQAGSPLHF.